A selection of T cell receptor beta chains follows, all from one sample in a study of cytotoxic CD8 clonotypes in ibrutinib-treated CLL. Sequenced by immunoSEQ multiplex PCR; TCRdb stores in-frame clones only, minus some. The data show 50,000 to 60,000 clones, less than 90% seen once. Material: PBMCs, obtained after 24 months of ibrutinib treatment. The receptor set was obtained from a human donor with chronic lymphocytic leukemia. Each CDR3 is given with its conserved first and last residue. A D gene is named only where the DNA matches it firmly. For some rows the clone size is stated as once, few or many, or as a class when expanded; others skip it.

j_call: TRBJ2-5
d_call: -
clone_size: -
v_call: TRBV7-2
cdr3_length: 13
cdr3_nt: TGTGCCAGCAGCTTAGACATCGACGAGACCCAGTACTTC
cdr3_aa: CASSLDIDETQYF

j_call: TRBJ1-1
d_call: TRBD1
clone_size: -
v_call: TRBV30
cdr3_length: 14
cdr3_nt: TGTGCCTGGAGTAAGACAGGGGTAGGGACTGAAGCTTTCTTT
cdr3_aa: CAWSKTGVGTEAFF

j_call: TRBJ2-2
d_call: -
clone_size: -
v_call: TRBV6-1
cdr3_length: 16
cdr3_nt: TGTGCCAGCAGTGAAGCGGTCGCTACTTGGACCGGGGAGCTGTTTTTT
cdr3_aa: CASSEAVATWTGELFF

j_call: TRBJ1-5
d_call: -
clone_size: -
v_call: TRBV27
cdr3_length: 16
cdr3_nt: TGTGCCAGCAGTTCCGCCTCGGGGGTCCGCAATCAGCCCCAGCATTTT
cdr3_aa: CASSSASGVRNQPQHF

j_call: TRBJ2-1
d_call: TRBD1
clone_size: -
v_call: TRBV18
cdr3_length: 19
cdr3_nt: TGTGCCAGCTCACCACTCGAGACAGGGGTCGGACGCTCCTACAATGAGCAGTTCTTC
cdr3_aa: CASSPLETGVGRSYNEQFF

j_call: TRBJ2-2
d_call: -
clone_size: few
v_call: TRBV7-6
cdr3_length: 16
cdr3_nt: TGTGCCAGCAGCTTAGCGACTAGTGGGGTACCCGGGGAGCTGTTTTTT
cdr3_aa: CASSLATSGVPGELFF

j_call: TRBJ1-1
d_call: TRBD1
clone_size: -
v_call: TRBV5-4
cdr3_length: 15
cdr3_nt: TGTGCCAGCAGCCGAGGACAGGCAAAGAACACTGAAGCTTTCTTT
cdr3_aa: CASSRGQAKNTEAFF

j_call: TRBJ2-7
d_call: -
clone_size: once
v_call: TRBV18
cdr3_length: 15
cdr3_nt: TGTGCCAGCTCAACTGGACACGGAAGGAACTACGAGCAGTACTTC
cdr3_aa: CASSTGHGRNYEQYF

j_call: TRBJ1-2
d_call: -
clone_size: -
v_call: TRBV11-2
cdr3_length: 13
cdr3_nt: TGTGCCAGCAGCTCTCTACGACTGTATGGCTACACCTTC
cdr3_aa: CASSSLRLYGYTF

j_call: TRBJ2-3
d_call: TRBD2
clone_size: -
v_call: TRBV2
cdr3_length: 14
cdr3_nt: TGTGCCAGCAGTGAGGGACTAGCGCCAGATACGCAGTATTTT
cdr3_aa: CASSEGLAPDTQYF

j_call: TRBJ2-3
d_call: TRBD2
clone_size: few
v_call: TRBV15
cdr3_length: 20
cdr3_nt: TGTGCCACCAGCAGACAATTTTGGGTCGGGCTAGCGGCTAGCACAGATACGCAGTATTTT
cdr3_aa: CATSRQFWVGLAASTDTQYF

j_call: TRBJ2-1
d_call: -
clone_size: -
v_call: TRBV6-5
cdr3_length: 14
cdr3_nt: TGTGCCAGCAGGAGAAGCACTCCCTACAATGAGCAGTTCTTC
cdr3_aa: CASRRSTPYNEQFF

j_call: TRBJ2-7
d_call: TRBD2
clone_size: few
v_call: TRBV5-5
cdr3_length: 16
cdr3_nt: TGTGCCAGCAGCCCCGGGGGGGCGTCAGGTTCCTACGAGCAGTACTTC
cdr3_aa: CASSPGGASGSYEQYF

j_call: TRBJ1-3
d_call: -
clone_size: few
v_call: TRBV28
cdr3_length: 14
cdr3_nt: TGTGCCAGCAGTTTCACAGGGCGTGGAAACACCATATATTTT
cdr3_aa: CASSFTGRGNTIYF

j_call: TRBJ1-2
d_call: -
clone_size: -
v_call: TRBV19
cdr3_length: 15
cdr3_nt: TGTGCCAGTAGTATTCTACAGGGCGGGGACTATGGCTACACCTTC
cdr3_aa: CASSILQGGDYGYTF

j_call: TRBJ2-6
d_call: TRBD2
clone_size: -
v_call: TRBV28
cdr3_length: 15
cdr3_nt: TGTGCCAGCAGTTTAGGGGGGGCTGGGGCCAACGTCCTGACTTTC
cdr3_aa: CASSLGGAGANVLTF

j_call: TRBJ1-1
d_call: -
clone_size: once
v_call: TRBV19
cdr3_length: 16
cdr3_nt: TGTGCCAGTAGTAGCCGCCTCGGGACCATGAACACTGAAGCTTTCTTT
cdr3_aa: CASSSRLGTMNTEAFF

j_call: TRBJ2-2
d_call: TRBD1
clone_size: -
v_call: TRBV5-4
cdr3_length: 18
cdr3_nt: TGTGCCAGCAGCTTGGATATGGGCCAGGGGGCCGGCACCGGGGAGCTGTTTTTT
cdr3_aa: CASSLDMGQGAGTGELFF

j_call: TRBJ2-3
d_call: TRBD2
clone_size: -
v_call: TRBV9
cdr3_length: 15
cdr3_nt: TGTGCCAGCAGCGTAGGGAGCGGGACCCTTGATACGCAGTATTTT
cdr3_aa: CASSVGSGTLDTQYF

j_call: TRBJ2-3
d_call: -
clone_size: -
v_call: TRBV5-6
cdr3_length: 13
cdr3_nt: TGTGCCAGTACAAGACAAGGCACAGATACGCAGTATTTT
cdr3_aa: CASTRQGTDTQYF

j_call: TRBJ1-5
d_call: TRBD1
clone_size: -
v_call: TRBV28
cdr3_length: 14
cdr3_nt: TGTGCCAGCAGCCGGGACAGGACCGAACAGCCCCAGCATTTT
cdr3_aa: CASSRDRTEQPQHF

j_call: TRBJ2-5
d_call: -
clone_size: -
v_call: TRBV12-5
cdr3_length: 12
cdr3_nt: TGTGCTAGTGGTTTGGGTGGTGAGACCCAGTACTTC
cdr3_aa: CASGLGGETQYF

j_call: TRBJ2-3
d_call: -
clone_size: -
v_call: TRBV13
cdr3_length: 13
cdr3_nt: TGTGCCAGCAGCTTAGGGGAGGCAGATACGCAGTATTTT
cdr3_aa: CASSLGEADTQYF

j_call: TRBJ2-7
d_call: TRBD1
clone_size: -
v_call: TRBV10-3
cdr3_length: 14
cdr3_nt: TGTGCCATCAGGGGTGGACAGGGGGCAAGAGAGCAGTACTTC
cdr3_aa: CAIRGGQGAREQYF

j_call: TRBJ1-2
d_call: -
clone_size: -
v_call: TRBV15
cdr3_length: 12
cdr3_nt: TGTGCCACCAGCAGAGACCAAGACGGCTACACCTTC
cdr3_aa: CATSRDQDGYTF

j_call: TRBJ2-1
d_call: TRBD2
clone_size: once
v_call: TRBV27
cdr3_length: 15
cdr3_nt: TGTGCCAGCAGTTCCGGGACTAGCGGGAGCAATGAGCAGTTCTTC
cdr3_aa: CASSSGTSGSNEQFF

j_call: TRBJ1-2
d_call: -
clone_size: -
v_call: TRBV25-1
cdr3_length: 14
cdr3_nt: TGTGCCAGCGGGGAAACGGGGCTTAACTATGGCTACACCTTC
cdr3_aa: CASGETGLNYGYTF

j_call: TRBJ2-2
d_call: TRBD2
clone_size: few
v_call: TRBV13
cdr3_length: 15
cdr3_nt: TGTGCCAGCAGCTTCGGCGGGAGGTACACCGGGGAGCTGTTTTTT
cdr3_aa: CASSFGGRYTGELFF

j_call: TRBJ2-1
d_call: TRBD2
clone_size: -
v_call: TRBV28
cdr3_length: 20
cdr3_nt: TGTGCCAGCAGTTTACCGACTAGCGGGAGCTCCCTAGTCGCCTACAATGAGCAGTTCTTC
cdr3_aa: CASSLPTSGSSLVAYNEQFF

j_call: TRBJ2-1
d_call: TRBD2
clone_size: -
v_call: TRBV6-1
cdr3_length: 16
cdr3_nt: TGTGCCAGCAGTGAAACCGAGCGGGGCCCCTACAATGAGCAGTTCTTC
cdr3_aa: CASSETERGPYNEQFF

j_call: TRBJ1-1
d_call: -
clone_size: -
v_call: TRBV6-5
cdr3_length: 12
cdr3_nt: TGTGCCAGCAGTTCCCCCCAGGGGAAAGCTTTCTTT
cdr3_aa: CASSSPQGKAFF

j_call: TRBJ2-1
d_call: -
clone_size: -
v_call: TRBV20-1
cdr3_length: 11
cdr3_nt: TGCAGTGCTAGATTCCTGAATGAGCAGTTCTTC
cdr3_aa: CSARFLNEQFF

j_call: TRBJ1-4
d_call: -
clone_size: -
v_call: TRBV19
cdr3_length: 14
cdr3_nt: TGTGCCAGTAGGGTGACAGGAACTAATGAAAAACTGTTTTTT
cdr3_aa: CASRVTGTNEKLFF

j_call: TRBJ2-1
d_call: -
clone_size: -
v_call: TRBV7-3
cdr3_length: 16
cdr3_nt: TGTGCCAGCAGCTTAATTTCGACGGAAACCTACAATGAGCAGTTCTTC
cdr3_aa: CASSLISTETYNEQFF

j_call: TRBJ1-2
d_call: -
clone_size: once
v_call: TRBV7-9
cdr3_length: 10
cdr3_nt: TGTGCCAGCAGCATTCCCGGCTACACCTTC
cdr3_aa: CASSIPGYTF

j_call: TRBJ2-1
d_call: TRBD1
clone_size: -
v_call: TRBV7-9
cdr3_length: 16
cdr3_nt: TGTGCCAGCAGCTCTACTCGGGACAGGGATGGGAATGAGCAGTTCTTC
cdr3_aa: CASSSTRDRDGNEQFF

j_call: TRBJ1-2
d_call: -
clone_size: -
v_call: TRBV28
cdr3_length: 14
cdr3_nt: TGTGCCAGCAGGCAGGGCTTGTTTAGCTATGGCTACACCTTC
cdr3_aa: CASRQGLFSYGYTF

j_call: TRBJ2-2
d_call: -
clone_size: few
v_call: TRBV5-4
cdr3_length: 15
cdr3_nt: TGTGCCAGCAGCTCCCCGGGACCGAACACCGGGGAGCTGTTTTTT
cdr3_aa: CASSSPGPNTGELFF

j_call: TRBJ2-2
d_call: -
clone_size: -
v_call: TRBV4-3
cdr3_length: 14
cdr3_nt: TGCGCCAGCAGCCAAGCTTCGGTTGTCGGGGAGCTGTTTTTT
cdr3_aa: CASSQASVVGELFF